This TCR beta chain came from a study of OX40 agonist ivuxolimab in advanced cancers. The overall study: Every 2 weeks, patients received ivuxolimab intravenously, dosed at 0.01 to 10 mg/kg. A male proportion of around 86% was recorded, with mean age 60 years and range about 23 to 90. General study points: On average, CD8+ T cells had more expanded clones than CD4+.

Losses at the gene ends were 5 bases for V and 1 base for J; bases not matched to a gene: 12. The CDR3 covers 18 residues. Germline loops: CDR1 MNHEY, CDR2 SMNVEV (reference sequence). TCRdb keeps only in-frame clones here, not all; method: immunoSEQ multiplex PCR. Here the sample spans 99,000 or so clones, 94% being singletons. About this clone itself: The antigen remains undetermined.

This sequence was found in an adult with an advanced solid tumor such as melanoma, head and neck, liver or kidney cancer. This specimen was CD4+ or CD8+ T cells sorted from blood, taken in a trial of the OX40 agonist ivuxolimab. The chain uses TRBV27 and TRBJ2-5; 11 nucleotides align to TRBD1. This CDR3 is CASSLTGTGGSSQETQYF. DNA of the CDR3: TGTGCCAGCAGTCTCACCGGGACAGGGGGTTCGAGCCAAGAGACCCAGTACTTC.